The TCR beta chain under discussion was sequenced for a study of blood T cell repertoires in COVID-19. In the study overall: The analysed material was cDNA or gDNA that came from T cells, B-cell-depleted T cells, or PBMCs.

Trimming at V came to 5 bases and at J to 4 bases, leaving 4 bases not matched to a gene. Germline V gives CDR1 SQVTM, CDR2 ANQGSEA. The CDR3 loop spans 12 amino acids. The assay was immunoSEQ multiplex PCR, and TCRdb's table has in-frame clones only and misses some. Of fewer than 60,000 clones in the sample, over 65% are singletons; the top ten hold 11%. One Seattle source followed patients from active infection through their disease course. The source is a man older than 75 with COVID-19, enrolled during active disease. Sequences were obtained from peripheral blood. The chain has TRBV29-1 and TRBJ2-5, with TRBD1 matching over 7 bases. The CDR3 sequence: CSVLSGGETQYF. The DNA of the CDR3 is TGCAGCGTTCTGTCAGGGGGAGAGACCCAGTACTTC.